The text below deals with one TCR beta chain. The assay was immunoSEQ multiplex PCR, and TCRdb's table has in-frame clones only and misses some. The data contain about 290,000 clones, about nine tenths of them singletons. This entry comes from a study of blood T cell repertoires in COVID-19. CDR1 and CDR2 (germline): WNHNN, SYGVQD (reference sequence). V was clipped by 3 bases and J by 6 bases, with 12 bases between them. CDR3 length: 13 amino acids. The receptor comes from a woman aged 25 to 45 with COVID-19, enrolled during active disease. The chain has TRBV10-1 and TRBJ2-7; TRBD1 might be the D (6 bases). Sequencing was done on a sample of peripheral blood. CDR3 nucleotide sequence: TGCGCCAGCAGTGATGGGACACCCGGCGAGCAGTACTTC. Its translation: CASSDGTPGEQYF.